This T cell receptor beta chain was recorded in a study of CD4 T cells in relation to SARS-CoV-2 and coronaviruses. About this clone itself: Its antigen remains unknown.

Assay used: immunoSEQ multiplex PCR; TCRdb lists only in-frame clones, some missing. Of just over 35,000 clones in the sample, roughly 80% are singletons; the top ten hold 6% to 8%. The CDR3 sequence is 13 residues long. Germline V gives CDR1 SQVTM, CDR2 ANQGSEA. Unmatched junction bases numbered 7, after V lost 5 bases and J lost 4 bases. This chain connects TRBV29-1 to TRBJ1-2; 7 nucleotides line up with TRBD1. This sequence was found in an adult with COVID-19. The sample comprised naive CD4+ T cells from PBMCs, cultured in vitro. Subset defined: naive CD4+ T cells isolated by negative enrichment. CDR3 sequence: CSVSGGTIYGYTF. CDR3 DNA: TGCAGCGTTTCAGGGGGTACAATCTATGGCTACACCTTC. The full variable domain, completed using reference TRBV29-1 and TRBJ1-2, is SAVISQKPSRDICQRGTSLTIQCQVDSQVTMMFWYRQQPGQSLTLIATANQGSEATYESGFVIDKFPISRPNLTFSTLTVSNMSPEDSSIYLCSVSGGTIYGYTFGSGTRLTVV.